The 25 T cell receptor beta chains reported below all come from one sample, sequenced in a study of regulatory T cells. Their antigen targets remain unknown. The primer mix had 52 TRBV and 13 TRBJ primers. Data came from immunoSEQ multiplex PCR; TCRdb stores just in-frame clones and leaves some out. The top ten clones hold 1.3% of a sample with some 20,000 clones, nearly 90% of them seen once. Study conclusions and caveats: Hydrophobic residues at CDR3 positions 6 and 7 were enriched in conventional CD4+ T cells of CD3G-deficient patients.

What was sequenced was conventional CD4+ T cells sorted from blood. These receptors were collected from a child between 10 and 17 years old with CD3G deficiency.

This chain uses TRBV28 with TRBJ2-1; TRBD1 agrees at 10 bases. Germline CDR1 is MDHEN and CDR2 is SYDVKM. V was pared by 2 bases and J by 6 bases, with 4 bases of the junction left unmatched. This CDR3 spans 15 amino acids. CDR3 nucleotides: TGTGCCAGCAGTTTACCCGGGGACAGGGGCAATGAGCAGTTCTTC. It translates to CASSLPGDRGNEQFF.

The chain carries TRBV30 and TRBJ2-7; TRBD2 matches at 10 bases. The V and J ends lost 7 bases and 12 bases, in that order; junction bases with no gene match: 18. Germline lookup yields CDR1 GTSNPN and CDR2 SVGIG (reference sequence). The CDR3 is 14 amino acids. CDR3 nucleotide sequence: TGTGCCTCCACTTGGACTAGCGGAAGAGATCGCCTGTACTTC. This gives the protein CASTWTSGRDRLYF.

This chain joins TRBV11-2 and TRBJ2-3; D not resolved. The V end was cut by 1 base, the J end by 7 bases, with 12 bases between. The CDR3 runs 14 residues. Germline V gene data show CDR1 as SGHAT and CDR2 as FQNNGV. For the CDR3, the DNA is TGTGCCAGCAGCTTAGGGCAGCGTAGGAATACGCAGTATTTT. It specifies CASSLGQRRNTQYF. Combining the CDR3 with reference TRBV11-2 and TRBJ2-3 gives the whole variable domain EAGVAQSPRYKIIEKRQSVAFWCNPISGHATLYWYQQILGQGPKLLIQFQNNGVVDDSQLPKDRFSAERLKGVDSTLKIQPAKLEDSAVYLCASSLGQRRNTQYFGPGTRLTVL.

This rearrangement joins TRBV28 to TRBJ1-4; 9 bases match TRBD1. After removal of 3 bases from V and 7 bases from J, the junction contained 6 bases not matched to a gene. Germline V lookup: CDR1 MDHEN, CDR2 SYDVKM. This CDR3 has 15 amino acids. DNA of the CDR3: TGTGCCAGCAGTTTCTCACAGGGGGCGAGTGAAAAACTGTTTTTT. This translates into CASSFSQGASEKLFF.

Only one count was recorded for this clone. The chain recombines TRBV18 with TRBJ2-2, with D hard to call. The CDR3 has 14 amino acids. Germline V CDR1 and CDR2: KGHSH, LQKENI. Trimming cost V 2 bases and J 0 bases, with 4 bases left between them. As DNA, the CDR3 is TGTGCCAGCTCACCAGCGGCGAACACCGGGGAGCTGTTTTTT. Its translation is CASSPAANTGELFF.

The genes are TRBV4-1 and TRBJ1-3; D is uncertain. The CDR3 length is 15 residues. Trimming stripped 3 bases from V and 0 bases from J, with 9 bases between. CDR1 and CDR2 from the germline V gene are MGHRA and YSYEKL. CDR3 region: CASSHSPGSGNTIYF. The CDR3 DNA reads as TGCGCCAGCAGCCATTCCCCGGGCTCTGGAAACACCATATATTTT.

V is TRBV28 and J is TRBJ2-5; 8 nucleotides agree with TRBD2. The last part of the DNA fits TRBJ2-7 better; the J call may be wrong. CDR1 MDHEN and CDR2 SYDVKM come from the germline V gene. The CDR3 has 16 residues. CDR3 DNA sequence: TGTGCCAGCAGTCCCTTCCGCAGCGGGGGCTCCTACGAGCAGTACTTC. Its translation: CASSPFRSGGSYEQYF.

This chain connects TRBV7-8 to TRBJ2-5; no definite D call. Trimming left V 5 bases short and J 1 base short, with 11 bases between. CDR1 is SGHVS and CDR2 is FQNEAQ in the germline V gene. The CDR3 sequence is 14 residues long. CDR3 nucleotide sequence: TGTGCCAGCAGCGCCTTAGCTACCCAAGAGACCCAGTACTTC. The encoded protein is CASSALATQETQYF.

V and J are TRBV7-9 and TRBJ2-5; D unclear. The germline V gene encodes CDR1 SEHNR and CDR2 FQNEAQ (reference sequence). The V gene lost 4 bases and the J gene lost 14 bases, with 14 bases spanning the gap. The length of the CDR3 is 11 residues. The CDR3 DNA sequence: TGTGCCAGCAGCTACGAAGAAAATTTATACTTC. Translated: CASSYEENLYF.

The chain employs TRBV7-9 and TRBJ1-3; D is unclear. Deletions cut 1 base from V and 0 bases from J, with 4 bases between. The CDR3 is made up of 14 amino acids. The germline gives CDR1 SEHNR, CDR2 FQNEAQ (reference sequence). The CDR3 here is CASSLDNSGNTIYF. CDR3 DNA sequence: TGTGCCAGCAGCTTAGACAACTCTGGAAACACCATATATTTT. Complete variable domain (other parts from reference TRBV7-9 and TRBJ1-3): DTGVSQNPRHKITKRGQNVTFRCDPISEHNRLYWYRQTLGQGPEFLTYFQNEAQLEKSRLLSDRFSAERPKGSFSTLEIQRTEQGDSAMYLCASSLDNSGNTIYFGEGSWLTVV.

The V call is TRBV5-1, the J call TRBJ2-5, with 7 nucleotides matching TRBD2. Germline V lookup: CDR1 SGHRS, CDR2 YFSETQ. The CDR3 is made up of 15 amino acids. Unmatched junction bases numbered 7, after V lost 3 bases and J lost 2 bases. The CDR3 sequence is CASSSGAGLQETQYF. DNA of the CDR3: TGCGCCAGCAGCTCCGGAGCGGGACTACAAGAGACCCAGTACTTC. The full variable domain, completed using reference TRBV5-1 and TRBJ2-5, is KAGVTQTPRYLIKTRGQQVTLSCSPISGHRSVSWYQQTPGQGLQFLFEYFSETQRNKGNFPGRFSGRQFSNSRSEMNVSTLELGDSALYLCASSSGAGLQETQYFGPGTRLLVL.

CDR3 in amino acids: CASSLEVSNEQFF. The DNA for the CDR3 is TGTGCCAGCAGTTTAGAAGTTAGCAATGAGCAGTTCTTC. The chain uses TRBV28 and TRBJ2-1; D is undetermined. The germline V gene encodes CDR1 MDHEN and CDR2 SYDVKM. Trimming took 2 bases from V and 6 from J, leaving 8 bases between them. The CDR3 sequence is 13 residues long. Together with reference TRBV28 and TRBJ2-1, the CDR3 gives the full variable domain: DVKVTQSSRYLVKRTGEKVFLECVQDMDHENMFWYRQDPGLGLRLIYFSYDVKMKEKGDIPEGYSVSREKKERFSLILESASTNQTSMYLCASSLEVSNEQFFGPGTRLTVL.

The chain couples TRBV28 to TRBJ1-2; D call uncertain. V was pared by 5 bases and J by 4 bases, with 14 bases between. In germline, CDR1 is MDHEN, CDR2 SYDVKM. CDR3 length: 14 amino acids. The CDR3 region is CASSTSLGSYGYTF. CDR3 DNA sequence: TGTGCCAGCAGTACCTCCCTGGGGTCCTATGGCTACACCTTC.

The gene calls are TRBV11-2 and TRBJ1-1; the D is unclear. V lost 0 bases to trimming and J lost 0 bases, with 11 bases between them. The length of the CDR3 is 16 residues. The V gene's germline CDR1 is SGHAT and CDR2 FQNNGV. For the CDR3, the DNA is TGTGCCAGCAGCTTAGATCGGTGGGCGGTGAACACTGAAGCTTTCTTT. Translation: CASSLDRWAVNTEAFF.

This clone has a handful of counts. This chain uses TRBV7-9 with TRBJ2-2; no clear D. Per the germline V gene, CDR1 is SEHNR and CDR2 is FQNEAQ (reference sequence). CDR3 length: 13 amino acids. V was clipped by 1 base and J by 6 bases, with 6 bases between them. The CDR3 protein is CASSLGSSGELFF. The CDR3 DNA is TGTGCCAGCAGCTTAGGGAGTTCCGGGGAGCTGTTTTTT.

V gene TRBV5-1 combines with J gene TRBJ1-1, with D uncertain. CDR3 length equals 14 residues. Germline values: CDR1 SGHRS, CDR2 YFSETQ. V was clipped by 4 bases and J by 1 base, with 11 bases between them. CDR3: CASSPGYPNTEAFF. CDR3 sequence (DNA): TGCGCCAGCAGCCCGGGATACCCGAACACTGAAGCTTTCTTT.

V usage is TRBV20-1 and J usage is TRBJ1-1, with D possibly matching TRBD1 (5 bases). Germline CDR1 reads DFQATT; CDR2 reads SNEGSKA (reference sequence). The CDR3 runs 11 residues. V dropped 7 bases and J dropped 7 bases, with 13 bases sitting between them. The CDR3 coding sequence is TGCAGTGGCAAAGGGACGGATGAAGCTTTCTTT. As protein: CSGKGTDEAFF.

The V and J genes are TRBV5-1 and TRBJ2-1, with TRBD1 identical over 7 bases. With V trimmed by 5 bases and J by 8 bases, 4 bases remained unmatched. CDR3 length: 12 amino acids. Germline loops: CDR1 SGHRS, CDR2 YFSETQ. CDR3 coding DNA: TGCGCCAGCAGTAGGGACAGACATGAGCAGTTCTTC. It translates to CASSRDRHEQFF.

The chain recombines TRBV11-2 with TRBJ2-7; 8 bases map to TRBD1. The trim removed 5 bases at V and 0 bases at J, leaving 6 bases unmatched. CDR1 and CDR2 from the germline V gene are SGHAT and FQNNGV. The CDR3 length is 15 residues. This chain's CDR3 is CASSTRTGSSYEQYF. CDR3 coding DNA: TGTGCCAGCAGCACCAGGACAGGGAGCTCCTACGAGCAGTACTTC.

V gene TRBV7-3 combines with J gene TRBJ1-2, with a possible D match to TRBD1 (6 bases). This CDR3 spans 14 amino acids. V lost 7 bases and J lost 0, with 12 bases in between. The germline gives CDR1 SGHTA, CDR2 FQGTGA. Written as DNA, the CDR3 is TGTGCCAGCAACACAGGGTTAGCTAACTATGGCTACACCTTC. Amino acids: CASNTGLANYGYTF. Complete variable domain (other parts from reference TRBV7-3 and TRBJ1-2): GAGVSQTPSNKVTEKGKYVELRCDPISGHTALYWYRQSLGQGPEFLIYFQGTGAADDSGLPNDRFFAVRPEGSVSTLKIQRTERGDSAVYLCASNTGLANYGYTFGSGTRLTVV.

The rearrangement uses TRBV6-6 and TRBJ1-1, with D unresolved. The germline gives CDR1 MNHNY, CDR2 SVGAGI (reference sequence). The length of the CDR3 is 13 residues. Deletions cut 6 bases from V and 1 base from J, with 9 bases between. This chain's CDR3 is CASSSNGNTEAFF. The DNA of the CDR3 is TGTGCCAGCAGCTCGAACGGGAACACTGAAGCTTTCTTT.

Of note for this clone: The junction and the germline gene differ at one end; a read error may be behind it. The gene calls are TRBV7-9 and TRBJ2-1, with 7 bases aligning to TRBD2. The V gene's germline CDR1 is SEHNR and CDR2 FQNEAQ (reference sequence). This CDR3 spans 12 amino acids. The CDR3 nucleotides read TGTGCCAGCAGCTTAGATCTTCTAGCGGTCGTCTTC. Translated: CASSLDLLAVVF.

The chain employs TRBV5-1 and TRBJ2-2, with D possibly matching TRBD2 (6 bases). Between the trimmed V and J ends, which lost 7 bases and 5 bases, there was a span of 12 bases. The CDR3 sequence is 13 residues long. The germline V gene encodes CDR1 SGHRS and CDR2 YFSETQ. The CDR3 bases are TGCGCCAGCGGGTCGGGACTTACCGGGGAGCTGTTTTTT. Protein: CASGSGLTGELFF.

The CDR3 DNA is TGTGCCAGCAGTCCCCTCTCCGGTGGGGGCTACACCTTC. Translated, it gives CASSPLSGGGYTF. V usage is TRBV28 and J usage is TRBJ1-2; no clear D. The CDR3 loop spans 13 amino acids. Trimming pared 5 bases from V and 8 bases from J, leaving 15 bases between. Germline V lookup: CDR1 MDHEN, CDR2 SYDVKM.

J is TRBJ1-1 and V is TRBV5-1; D call uncertain. Germline values: CDR1 SGHRS, CDR2 YFSETQ. The CDR3 length is 15 residues. V was pared by 0 bases and J by 4 bases, with 13 bases between. The chain's CDR3 is CASSLGPGWFTEAFF. CDR3 bases: TGCGCCAGCAGCTTGGGTCCGGGGTGGTTCACTGAAGCTTTCTTT.